This TCR beta chain is drawn from a study of a mutant IDH1 vaccine in newly diagnosed glioma. Background on the study: Vaccines were first given 4-6 weeks after radiotherapy alone, or with temozolomide cycles. Weeks 35 and 47 hosted visits V12 and V13, respectively.

The assay was immunoSEQ multiplex PCR, and TCRdb's table has in-frame clones only and misses some. The sample holds roughly 25,000 clones, around 76% seen once. The sample's time point: week 47, end of study. Each dose of the vaccine consisted of 300 ug of mutant IDH1 20-mer peptide, with topical imiquimod. The study enrolled donors with new WHO grade 3 or 4 IDH1-mutant, ATRX-lost astrocytomas. The CDR3 contains 14 residues. The V end lost 4 bases, the J end lost 4 bases, and 12 bases lay between the germline ends. CDR1 is SEHNR, CDR2 FQNEAQ, per germline (reference sequence). General study findings and limits: Vaccination elicited immune responses in around 92% of patients.

A note on this clone: Antigen: not known.

The sample was PBMCs, taken from a glioma patient whose treatment included an IDH1 peptide vaccine. This sequence joins TRBV7-9 and TRBJ2-3; D possibly uses TRBD1 or TRBD2 (5 bases each). The TCR comes from a man aged 35 to 55 with glioma. Some clones in this sample may be carry-over from other donors' samples. In DNA form, the CDR3 reads TGTGCCAGCAGCTCTGGGGACGACCCAGATACGCAGTATTTT. Translation: CASSSGDDPDTQYF.